Sequencing of this T cell receptor beta chain was carried out in a study of T-cell memory formation after mild COVID-19. At the level of the study: Largely, TCR clusters stayed within a single donor.

CDR1 SEHNR and CDR2 FQNEAQ come from the germline V gene (reference sequence). V was pared by 8 bases and J by 0 bases, with 9 bases between. The length of the CDR3 is 13 residues. The sample holds a few counts of this clonotype. The antigen is unknown. After 5'RACE with constant-segment primers, TCR alpha and TCR beta cDNA libraries carrying sample barcodes and UMIs were obtained. TCRdb ran MiXCR on the 5' RACE reads and lists one entry per CDR3 protein. Among just under 550,000 distinct CDR3 sequences listed, roughly 20% were seen once. General observations from the study: Whether second-wave clones peaking at day 37 were SARS-CoV-2 specific went unconfirmed. Later expanders leaned CD4+, whereas clones that contracted between day 15 and 85 were balanced CD4/CD8.

Sequenced sample: PBMCs or a T cell subset sorted from them (not recorded which). The receptor was isolated from an adult woman who had mild COVID-19 (a few samples of this study predate the infection). Cell type and time point are not known. V gene TRBV7-9 combines with J gene TRBJ2-3; D not resolved. The CDR3 loop is CASPVGSTDTQYF. The DNA for the CDR3 is TGTGCCAGCCCGGTTGGGAGCACAGATACGCAGTATTTT.